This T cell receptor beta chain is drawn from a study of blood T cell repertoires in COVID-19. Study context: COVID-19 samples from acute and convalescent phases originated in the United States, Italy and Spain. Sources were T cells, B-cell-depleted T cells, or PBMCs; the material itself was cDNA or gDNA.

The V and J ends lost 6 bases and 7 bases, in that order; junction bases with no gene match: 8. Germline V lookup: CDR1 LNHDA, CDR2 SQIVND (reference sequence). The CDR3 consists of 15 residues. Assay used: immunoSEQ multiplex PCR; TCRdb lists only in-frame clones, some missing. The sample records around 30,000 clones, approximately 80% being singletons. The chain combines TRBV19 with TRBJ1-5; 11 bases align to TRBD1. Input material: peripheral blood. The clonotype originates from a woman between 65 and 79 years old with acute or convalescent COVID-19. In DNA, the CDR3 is TGTGCCAGTAGACGGGACAGGGGGGTTATCCAGCCCCAGCATTTT. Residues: CASRRDRGVIQPQHF.